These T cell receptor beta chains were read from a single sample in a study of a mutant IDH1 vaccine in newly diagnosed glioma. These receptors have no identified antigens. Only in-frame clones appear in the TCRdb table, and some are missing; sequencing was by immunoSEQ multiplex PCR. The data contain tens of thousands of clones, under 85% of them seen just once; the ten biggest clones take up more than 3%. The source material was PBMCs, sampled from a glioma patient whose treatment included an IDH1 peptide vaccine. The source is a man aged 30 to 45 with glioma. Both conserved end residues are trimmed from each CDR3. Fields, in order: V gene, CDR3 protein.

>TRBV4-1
ASSQAPGTRPYEQY
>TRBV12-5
ASGLGGGVNTEAF
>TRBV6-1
ASSPGGLLTYEQY
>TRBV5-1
ASSIPGTGNTEAF
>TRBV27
ASSLFPRRTGELF
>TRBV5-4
ASSSVPGLAQRGLF
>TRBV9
ASSVGLTGYSYEQY
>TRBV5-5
ASSLEEDTQY
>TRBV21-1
ASNMDRFDGYT
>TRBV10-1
ASSEAGQIYNEQF
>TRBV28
ASSFSNQPQH
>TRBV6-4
ASSELGNTEAF
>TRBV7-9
ASSRLGDTQY
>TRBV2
ASRTRVRQPQH
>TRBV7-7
ASSRIRTVMGETQY
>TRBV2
ASSEGPIPLGEQF
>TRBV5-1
ASSRRQDNLDGYT
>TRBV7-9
ASSSEFMNTEAF
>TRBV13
ASSFPSGGTDTQY
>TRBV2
ASSETDRGLGELF
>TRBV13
ASSLRRGHYEQY
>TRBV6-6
ASSYSISGIGETQY
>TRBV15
ATSRAKTGWNQPQH